This section outlines one T cell receptor (beta chain) sequence together with its context. The entry originates in a study of blood T cell repertoires in COVID-19. The overall study: Italy, Spain and the United States were the sources of the convalescent and acute COVID-19 samples. Sources were T cells, B-cell-depleted T cells, or PBMCs; the material itself was cDNA or gDNA.

Per the original methods: Cell counts per sample came from amplifying reference gene primers. The repertoire was sequenced with immunoSEQ multiplex PCR; TCRdb's copy has only in-frame clones and lacks some. The D gene and trimming were derived from the DNA, and the V and J assignments and clone size from that table. The sample yields about 140,000 clones, just over 85% seen once. Germline V gives CDR1 MNHNY, CDR2 SVGAGI (reference sequence). V was pared by 6 bases and J by 2 bases, with 11 bases between. The CDR3 is 14 amino acids. Material: peripheral blood. The rearrangement links TRBV6-6 to TRBJ1-3; D gene unclear. This TCR came from a woman aged 60-75 years with acute or convalescent COVID-19. The CDR3 DNA follows: TGTGCCAGCAGCCCCGAGGCTCCTGGAAACACCATATATTTT. It encodes CASSPEAPGNTIYF.